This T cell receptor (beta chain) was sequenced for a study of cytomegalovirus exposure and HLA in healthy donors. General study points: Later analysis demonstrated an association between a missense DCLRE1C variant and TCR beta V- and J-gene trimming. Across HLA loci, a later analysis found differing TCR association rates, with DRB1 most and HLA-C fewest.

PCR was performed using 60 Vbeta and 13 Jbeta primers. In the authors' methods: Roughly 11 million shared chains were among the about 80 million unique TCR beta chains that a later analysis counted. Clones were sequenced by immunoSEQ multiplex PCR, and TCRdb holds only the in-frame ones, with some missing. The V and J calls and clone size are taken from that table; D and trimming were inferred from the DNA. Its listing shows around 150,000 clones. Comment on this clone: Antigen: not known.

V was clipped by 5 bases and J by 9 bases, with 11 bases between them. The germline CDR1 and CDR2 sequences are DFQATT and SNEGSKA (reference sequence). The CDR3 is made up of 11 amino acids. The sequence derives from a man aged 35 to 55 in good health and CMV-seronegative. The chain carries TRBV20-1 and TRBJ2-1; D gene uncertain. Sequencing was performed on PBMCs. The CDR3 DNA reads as TGCAGTGCTGAAGAGGTCGGTGAGCAGTTCTTC. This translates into CSAEEVGEQFF.